This T cell receptor beta chain was retrieved from a study of CD8 T cells in ankylosing spondylitis. Construction of TCR beta libraries was performed using quantitative 5'-RACE with molecular barcodes. TCRdb reprocessed the 5' RACE reads via MiXCR and lists one record per CDR3 protein. This sample has about 27,000 distinct CDR3 sequences, with roughly 7.3% found just once. Study-level results: Earlier reports found some motif variants in synovial fluid and blood in reactive arthritis.

Germline lookup yields CDR1 SGHTA and CDR2 FQGTGA. CDR3 length: 14 residues. V lost 5 bases and J 4 bases, leaving 14 bases between the germline ends. In regard to this clonotype: Its antigen is unknown.

V gene TRBV7-3 combines with J gene TRBJ2-5; tentative D call: TRBD1 (6 bases). Sequencing was done on a sample of blood. This receptor was taken from a male donor with ankylosing spondylitis or in good health (not recorded which). The DNA of the CDR3 is TGTGCCAGCAGCCCTACAGGGTTGGGAGAGACCCAGTACTTC. Its protein product is CASSPTGLGETQYF.